The next 13 T cell receptor beta chains were all read from a single sample in a study of T-cell memory formation after mild COVID-19 (dated by TCRdb to about 2021). Library construction relied on 5' RACE. Instrument on record: Illumina NovaSeq 6000. TCRdb applied fastp at Q25 and MiXCR to the public reads, then kept only in-frame beta chains. Merged by CDR3 protein, the rows form single entries marked with the most common genes and DNA. A total of roughly 550,000 distinct CDR3 sequences appear in this sample, around 21% of them only once. The ten largest clones capture approximately 12% of the sample. The sequencing input was PBMCs or a T cell subset sorted from them (not recorded which). Receptors originate from an adult woman who had mild COVID-19 (a few samples of this study predate the infection). The sample titles of this study are shuffled in the database, so cell type and time point are left out; the donor was told from shared clones.

The rearrangement links TRBV12-3 or TRBV12-4 to TRBJ1-2, with 7 bases lining up with TRBD1. V trimming: 0 bases; J trimming: 1 base; junction bases outside the gene matches: 2. The CDR3 covers 15 residues. CDR3 in DNA: TGTGCCAGCAGTTTAGCGGGACAGATTAACTATGGCTACACCTTC. It specifies CASSLAGQINYGYTF.

The V and J genes are TRBV29-1 and TRBJ2-1; possibly TRBD2 for D (5 bases). Between the trimmed V and J ends, which lost 4 bases and 8 bases, there was a span of 15 bases. The CDR3 is 13 amino acids. The germline CDR1 and CDR2 sequences are SQVTM and ANQGSEA. In nucleotides, the CDR3 is TGCAGCGTTGTGACTACGCTTGTCTATGAGCAGTTCTTC. Translating gives CSVVTTLVYEQFF.

This rearrangement joins TRBV11-2 to TRBJ2-3; the D is unclear. Germline CDR1 and CDR2: SGHAT and FQNNGV. V dropped 7 bases and J dropped 0 bases, with 14 bases sitting between them. The CDR3 loop spans 15 amino acids. CDR3 residues: CASTIYRGSTDTQYF. The CDR3 DNA sequence: TGTGCCAGCACCATATACCGTGGTAGCACAGATACGCAGTATTTT.

The rearrangement joins TRBV12-3 or TRBV12-4 to TRBJ1-2, with TRBD1 as a possible D gene (5 bases). Trimming removed 4 bases at V and 4 bases at J, with 16 bases between. The CDR3 has 15 amino acids. CDR3 nucleotides: TGTGCCAGCAGTTACCTCCAGGGTCCCTCCTATGGCTACACCTTC. It is translated as CASSYLQGPSYGYTF.

The V call is TRBV6-5, the J call TRBJ2-1; 11 nucleotides line up with TRBD1. The V gene end was trimmed by 4 bases and the J gene end by 0 bases; junction bases not matched to a gene: 14. CDR3 length equals 20 residues. Per germline, CDR1 MNHEY and CDR2 SVGAGI. The CDR3: CASSSYTGTGGFDSYNEQFF. The CDR3 nucleotides are TGTGCCAGCAGTTCCTATACCGGGACAGGGGGTTTTGACTCCTACAATGAGCAGTTCTTC.

This clonotype appeared a few times. V gene TRBV4-2 combines with J gene TRBJ2-2; D unresolved. Germline V gene lookup returns CDR1 LGHNA and CDR2 YNFKEQ. This CDR3 region has 16 residues. The V end was cut by 2 bases, the J end by 1 base, with 11 bases between. The chain's CDR3 is CASSQLQIGNTGELFF. The CDR3, as DNA: TGTGCCAGCAGCCAACTGCAGATCGGGAACACCGGGGAGCTGTTTTTT.

This clonotype appeared a few times. The V gene is TRBV9, the J gene TRBJ1-2, with D unresolved. Trimming cost V 0 bases and J 7 bases, with 10 bases left between them. The CDR3 extends over 13 amino acids. The V gene's germline CDR1 is SGDLS and CDR2 YYNGEE. This CDR3 reads CASSVEGSGGYTF. DNA for the CDR3: TGTGCCAGCAGCGTAGAAGGTTCCGGTGGCTACACCTTC.

This rearrangement joins TRBV4-1 to TRBJ2-1; 10 bases are shared with TRBD2. The CDR3 has 16 amino acids. Germline values: CDR1 MGHRA, CDR2 YSYEKL. Trimming removed 2 bases from V and 9 bases from J; junction bases left unmatched: 10. Here the CDR3 reads CASSQSEASGGIEQFF. CDR3 DNA sequence: TGCGCCAGCAGCCAATCTGAGGCTAGCGGGGGTATTGAGCAGTTCTTC.

This clonotype turned up a few times. The chain couples TRBV20-1 to TRBJ2-7; D is ambiguous. V shed 1 base and J shed 1 base, with 11 bases lying between them. CDR1 is DFQATT and CDR2 is SNEGSKA in the germline V gene (reference sequence). This CDR3 is built from 14 residues. In nucleotides, the CDR3 is TGCAGTGCTAGAGCCCAGGTTGTTTCCTACGAGCAGTACTTC. Encoded protein: CSARAQVVSYEQYF.

The gene calls are TRBV29-1 and TRBJ2-5, with 11 bases that match TRBD2. This CDR3 has 14 residues. Germline assignment: CDR1 SQVTM and CDR2 ANQGSEA. The V and J ends lost 5 bases and 5 bases, in that order; junction bases with no gene match: 7. The CDR3 spells CSVMSSGRLETQYF. Written as DNA, the CDR3 is TGCAGCGTTATGTCTAGCGGGAGGTTGGAGACCCAGTACTTC.

The chain uses TRBV5-1 and TRBJ1-2; perhaps TRBD1 as D (6 bases). The CDR3 is made up of 15 amino acids. CDR1 is SGHRS, CDR2 YFSETQ, per germline. V was shortened by 4 bases and J by 6 bases, with 19 bases between the two germline ends. This CDR3 reads CASSVDRPGGNGYTF. CDR3 DNA: TGCGCCAGCAGCGTAGACAGGCCCGGGGGAAATGGCTACACCTTC.

The chain combines TRBV9 with TRBJ2-3; 9 bases map to TRBD2. The CDR3 length is 16 residues. The germline V gene encodes CDR1 SGDLS and CDR2 YYNGEE. V shed 4 bases and J 1 base; nucleotides not matched to a gene: 7. CDR3 amino acids: CASSQLAGRGTDTQYF. CDR3 coding DNA: TGTGCCAGCAGCCAACTAGCGGGCAGGGGCACAGATACGCAGTATTTT.

The rearrangement joins TRBV18 to TRBJ1-4, with D unresolved. The CDR3 covers 16 residues. Germline assignment: CDR1 KGHSH and CDR2 LQKENI. V lost 3 bases and J lost 2, with 13 bases in between. As DNA, the CDR3 is TGTGCCAGCTCACCCAACATAGGGAAGACTAATGAAAAACTGTTTTTT. Encoded protein: CASSPNIGKTNEKLFF. The whole variable domain, filled in from reference TRBV18 and TRBJ1-4, reads NAGVMQNPRHLVRRRGQEARLRCSPMKGHSHVYWYRQLPEEGLKFMVYLQKENIIDESGMPKERFSAEFPKEGPSILRIQQVVRGDSAAYFCASSPNIGKTNEKLFFGSGTQLSVL.